The 28 T cell receptor beta chains below all came from one sample that was sequenced in a study of technical replicates of blood from several donors. Some clones are missing from TCRdb's copy, which holds only in-frame ones; the method was immunoSEQ multiplex PCR. Of tens of thousands of clones in the sample, about 95% were seen once. The sample consisted of T cells isolated from PBMCs. The receptors here all came from a human donor in good health.

The gene calls are TRBV28 and TRBJ1-2, with unresolved D. The CDR3 loop spans 12 amino acids. The germline V gene encodes CDR1 MDHEN and CDR2 SYDVKM. V lost 10 bases and J 5 bases, leaving 14 bases between the germline ends. CDR3 coding DNA: TGTGCCACCCCTAGAAACGGATATGGCTACACCTTC. It is translated as CATPRNGYGYTF.

The V call is TRBV27, the J call TRBJ1-4; 7 nucleotides match TRBD1. After removal of 8 bases from V and 10 bases from J, the junction contained 10 bases not matched to a gene. From germline, CDR1 is MNHEY and CDR2 SMNVEV (reference sequence). This CDR3 comprises 13 residues. The DNA of the CDR3 is TGTGCCAGCTCTACAGGGGAAGTCGGAAAACTGTTTTTT. Its translation is CASSTGEVGKLFF.

This chain uses TRBV2 with TRBJ2-3, with no clear D. CDR1 and CDR2 from the germline V gene are SNHLY and FYNNEI. Trimming left V 7 bases short and J 2 bases short, with 7 bases between. The CDR3 loop spans 12 amino acids. CDR3 in amino acids: CASTRYTDTQYF. The CDR3 DNA reads TGTGCCAGCACCCGGTACACAGATACGCAGTATTTT.

This rearrangement joins TRBV11-2 to TRBJ2-3, with D hard to call. V lost 4 bases and J lost 2, with 19 bases in between. Per the germline V gene, CDR1 is SGHAT and CDR2 is FQNNGV. The CDR3 covers 17 residues. CDR3 nucleotide sequence: TGTGCCAGCAGCTCCACAGTGGGCTCCAGTTTCACAGATACGCAGTATTTT. Protein sequence: CASSSTVGSSFTDTQYF.

The J gene is TRBJ1-1, the V gene TRBV29-1; D may be TRBD1 (5 bases). V dropped 4 bases and J dropped 3 bases, with 21 bases sitting between them. CDR1 SQVTM and CDR2 ANQGSEA come from the germline V gene. The CDR3 runs 16 residues. CDR3 coding DNA: TGCAGCGTTGGGGCCGCCCCGCGGGGCTACGACACTGAAGCTTTCTTT. This codes for CSVGAAPRGYDTEAFF.

CDR3 amino acids: CASSGTDRGLNQPQHF. The CDR3 region has the DNA TGTGCCAGCAGTGGGACGGACAGGGGGCTGAATCAGCCCCAGCATTTT. The chain carries TRBV2 and TRBJ1-5; 11 positions match TRBD1. Germline loops: CDR1 SNHLY, CDR2 FYNNEI. The ends lost 4 bases at V and 4 bases at J; junction bases unmatched: 6. The CDR3 is 16 residues long.

CDR3 sequence reads: CASSPTDLANTDTQYF. The CDR3 DNA sequence: TGTGCCAGCAGCCCAACTGATCTAGCCAACACAGATACGCAGTATTTT. The rearrangement uses TRBV7-2 and TRBJ2-3, with D perhaps TRBD2 (5 bases). The germline CDR1 and CDR2 sequences are SGHTA and FQGNSA. This CDR3 has 16 amino acids. V was pared by 5 bases and J by 2 bases, with 17 bases between. Full variable domain (outside the CDR3, taken from reference TRBV7-2 and TRBJ2-3): GAGVSQSPSNKVTEKGKDVELRCDPISGHTALYWYRQSLGQGLEFLIYFQGNSAPDKSGLPSDRFSAERTGGSVSTLTIQRTQQEDSAVYLCASSPTDLANTDTQYFGPGTRLTVL.

The rearrangement links TRBV5-1 to TRBJ1-5; 10 bases agree with TRBD1. The germline V gene has CDR1 SGHRS and CDR2 YFSETQ. This CDR3 has 14 amino acids. V shed 5 bases, J shed 5 bases, and the junction held 4 bases outside the gene matches. In nucleotides, the CDR3 is TGCGCCAGCAGGGTCGGGACAGGGGATCAGCCCCAGCATTTT. It yields the protein CASRVGTGDQPQHF.

This clone has a single count. The J gene is TRBJ2-7, the V gene TRBV5-1; 14 nucleotides align to TRBD2. Trimming took 1 base from V and 3 from J; bases not matched to a gene: 9. There are 18 residues in the CDR3. CDR1 is SGHRS, CDR2 YFSETQ, per germline. CDR3 DNA sequence: TGCGCCAGCAGCTTGAGGGGACTAGCGGGAGAGCCCAACTACGAGCAGTACTTC. This encodes CASSLRGLAGEPNYEQYF.

This clone was seen only a few times. The V and J genes are TRBV20-1 and TRBJ2-7; D is unclear. CDR1 and CDR2 (germline): DFQATT, SNEGSKA (reference sequence). The CDR3 spans 11 residues. CDR3 DNA: TGCAGAGTTGGCAGCTCCTACGAGCAGTACTTC. The encoded protein is CRVGSSYEQYF.

In DNA form, the CDR3 reads TGTGCCTGGAGTGACCCGGGACATCTCAACGAGCAGTACTTC. Protein: CAWSDPGHLNEQYF. The V and J genes are TRBV30 and TRBJ2-7, with D tentatively TRBD1 (6 bases). Germline assignment: CDR1 GTSNPN and CDR2 SVGIG (reference sequence). Trimming cost V 1 base and J 5 bases, with 15 bases left between them. CDR3 size: 14 residues.

The J gene is TRBJ2-1, the V gene TRBV9, with D perhaps matching TRBD1 (6 bases). CDR1 and CDR2 from the germline V gene are SGDLS and YYNGEE. With 4 bases removed from V and 10 bases from J, the gap between germline ends came to 21 bases. This CDR3 is 15 amino acids long. The CDR3 protein is CASSSRGPQSREQFF. CDR3 nucleotide sequence: TGTGCCAGCAGCTCCAGGGGCCCCCAGTCCAGAGAGCAGTTCTTC.

V and J are TRBV7-8 and TRBJ1-5; unclear D gene. V lost 2 bases to trimming and J lost 6 bases, with 5 bases between them. The CDR3 is 12 residues long. Per the germline V gene, CDR1 is SGHVS and CDR2 is FQNEAQ. The CDR3 loop is CASSLLVQPQHF. The CDR3 nucleotides are TGTGCCAGCAGCTTATTAGTTCAGCCCCAGCATTTT.

The V call is TRBV7-2, the J call TRBJ2-4, with D maybe TRBD1 (5 bases). CDR1 is SGHTA, CDR2 FQGNSA, per germline. The germline V and J ends were trimmed by 5 bases and 0 bases, with 11 bases remaining between them. The CDR3 contains 15 residues. The CDR3 here is CASSRDSLAKNIQYF. Written as DNA, the CDR3 is TGTGCCAGCAGCCGCGACAGCCTAGCCAAAAACATTCAGTACTTC. The complete variable domain, with remaining parts taken from reference TRBV7-2 and TRBJ2-4, reads GAGVSQSPSNKVTEKGKDVELRCDPISGHTALYWYRQSLGQGLEFLIYFQGNSAPDKSGLPSDRFSAERTGGSVSTLTIQRTQQEDSAVYLCASSRDSLAKNIQYFGAGTRLSVL.

This clone was detected only once. V usage is TRBV19 and J usage is TRBJ2-5; D remains ambiguous. V was clipped by 6 bases and J by 0 bases, with 8 bases between them. The CDR3 extends over 13 amino acids. Germline V gene lookup returns CDR1 LNHDA and CDR2 SQIVND (reference sequence). CDR3 in amino acids: CASSQDNQETQYF. For the CDR3, the DNA is TGTGCCAGTAGCCAAGACAACCAAGAGACCCAGTACTTC.

The chain uses TRBV19 and TRBJ2-7; D perhaps matches TRBD2 (6 bases). Trimming pared 7 bases from V and 6 bases from J, leaving 16 bases between. This CDR3 has 13 residues. The V gene's germline CDR1 is LNHDA and CDR2 SQIVND (reference sequence). As DNA, the CDR3 is TGTGCCAGTAAGACGGGAGATCGAGGCGAGCAGTACTTC. Translated: CASKTGDRGEQYF. The full variable domain, rest sourced from reference TRBV19 and TRBJ2-7, is DGGITQSPKYLFRKEGQNVTLSCEQNLNHDAMYWYRQDPGQGLRLIYYSQIVNDFQKGDIAEGYSVSREKKESFPLTVTSAQKNPTAFYLCASKTGDRGEQYFGPGTRLTVT.

The chain employs TRBV5-1 and TRBJ2-1; the match to TRBD2 covers 9 bases. The CDR3 is 16 amino acids. The V and J ends lost 4 bases and 6 bases, in that order; junction bases with no gene match: 11. Germline CDR1 reads SGHRS; CDR2 reads YFSETQ. The CDR3 spells CASSPGTSLLINEQFF. The CDR3 bases are TGCGCCAGCAGCCCCGGGACTAGCTTACTTATCAATGAGCAGTTCTTC.

The chain is built from TRBV30 and TRBJ2-3, with 14 bases lining up with TRBD2. This CDR3 comprises 18 residues. Looked up from germline, CDR1 is GTSNPN and CDR2 is SVGIG (reference sequence). V shed 0 bases, J shed 5 bases, and the junction held 10 bases outside the gene matches. The CDR3 region has the DNA TGTGCCTGGAGTGTAGGGGGGACTAGCGGGGGATCCGTAGATACGCAGTATTTT. Translation gives CAWSVGGTSGGSVDTQYF.

The gene calls are TRBV28 and TRBJ1-4, with 11 bases that match TRBD1. Trimming at V came to 3 bases and at J to 7 bases, leaving 7 bases not matched to a gene. The CDR3 runs 16 residues. CDR1 and CDR2 from the germline V gene are MDHEN and SYDVKM. CDR3 residues: CASSLMSGQGVEKLFF. As DNA, the CDR3 is TGTGCCAGCAGTTTGATGTCGGGACAGGGGGTTGAAAAACTGTTTTTT.

This chain uses TRBV14 with TRBJ1-6; D remains ambiguous. The CDR3 contains 16 residues. Trimming removed 4 bases from V and 7 bases from J, with 17 bases in between. Germline V gene data show CDR1 as SGHDN and CDR2 as FVKESK. The CDR3 sequence: CASSRPGEGKNSPLHF. The DNA for the CDR3 is TGTGCCAGCAGCCGCCCCGGGGAGGGTAAGAATTCACCCCTCCACTTT.

This chain joins TRBV18 and TRBJ1-2, with TRBD1 matching over 8 bases. The CDR3 loop spans 14 amino acids. Germline V gives CDR1 KGHSH, CDR2 LQKENI. V was pared by 8 bases and J by 4 bases, with 9 bases of the junction left unmatched. The CDR3 here is CASARDRQFYGYTF. CDR3 bases: TGTGCCAGCGCTAGGGACAGGCAGTTCTATGGCTACACCTTC. Based on the CDR3 plus reference TRBV18 and TRBJ1-2, the full variable domain is NAGVMQNPRHLVRRRGQEARLRCSPMKGHSHVYWYRQLPEEGLKFMVYLQKENIIDESGMPKERFSAEFPKEGPSILRIQQVVRGDSAAYFCASARDRQFYGYTFGSGTRLTVV.

The chain couples TRBV5-1 to TRBJ1-1, with a weak D call TRBD1 (6 bases). Looked up from germline, CDR1 is SGHRS and CDR2 is YFSETQ. The V gene lost 3 bases and the J gene lost 2 bases, with 17 bases spanning the gap. The CDR3 spans 16 residues. Here the CDR3 DNA reads TGCGCCAGCAGCTCCTCGTGGACAGATCGTAACACTGAAGCTTTCTTT. It is translated as CASSSSWTDRNTEAFF.

The chain has TRBV7-8 and TRBJ2-7; 10 bases match TRBD1. The CDR3 contains 15 residues. The germline V gene encodes CDR1 SGHVS and CDR2 FQNEAQ. V lost 5 bases to trimming and J lost 4 bases; unmatched junction nucleotides: 8. CDR3 DNA: TGTGCCAGCAGCGACGGACAGGGGGTTCTATACGAGCAGTACTTC. It translates to CASSDGQGVLYEQYF.

The genes are TRBV9 and TRBJ2-5; 8 nucleotides agree with TRBD2. The J segment lost 1 base and the V segment lost 0 bases, leaving 5 bases of the junction unmatched. From germline, CDR1 is SGDLS and CDR2 YYNGEE. The length of the CDR3 is 16 residues. The CDR3 protein is CASSVGVAGTQETQYF. As DNA, the CDR3 is TGTGCCAGCAGCGTAGGAGTAGCGGGGACCCAAGAGACCCAGTACTTC.

The J gene is TRBJ1-2, the V gene TRBV5-1; possibly TRBD1 for D (5 bases). Germline-derived CDR1 and CDR2 are SGHRS and YFSETQ. Deletions cut 5 bases from V and 8 bases from J, with 19 bases between. The CDR3 has 14 residues. The CDR3 DNA reads as TGCGCCAGCAGTCATGCAGCACAGGATTGGGGCTACACCTTC. Amino acid sequence: CASSHAAQDWGYTF.

V usage is TRBV28 and J usage is TRBJ2-7, with D possibly being TRBD2 (5 bases). The CDR3 is 12 residues long. Germline CDR1 and CDR2: MDHEN and SYDVKM. With 6 bases removed from V and 2 bases from J, the gap between germline ends came to 8 bases. The CDR3 region is CASRSGTYEQYF. The CDR3 bases are TGTGCCAGCAGATCGGGAACCTACGAGCAGTACTTC. The whole variable domain, filled in from reference TRBV28 and TRBJ2-7, reads DVKVTQSSRYLVKRTGEKVFLECVQDMDHENMFWYRQDPGLGLRLIYFSYDVKMKEKGDIPEGYSVSREKKERFSLILESASTNQTSMYLCASRSGTYEQYFGPGTRLTVT.

The genes are TRBV28 and TRBJ2-2; tentative D call: TRBD2 (6 bases). Germline V gene data show CDR1 as MDHEN and CDR2 as SYDVKM. The CDR3 loop spans 13 amino acids. The CDR3: CGIREPNTGELFF. The CDR3 DNA is TGTGGCATCCGGGAGCCGAACACCGGGGAGCTGTTTTTT.

The chain employs TRBV7-9 and TRBJ1-5; D remains unclear. Germline V gives CDR1 SEHNR, CDR2 FQNEAQ (reference sequence). Trimming cost V 10 bases and J 7 bases, with 17 bases left between them. This CDR3 has 13 amino acids. CDR3 nucleotides: TGTGCCACCCCCCGGAGGGTTAGGCAGCCCCAGCATTTT. This translates into CATPRRVRQPQHF.